The present entry profiles one T cell receptor beta chain with its context. The RNA, about 0.5 to 1 ug, was put through reverse transcription using random hexamers. MiXCR was run by TCRdb on the immunoSEQ multiplex PCR reads, yielding one entry per CDR3 protein. The sample lists just under 95,000 distinct CDR3 sequences, over 90% seen once, with approximately 0.3% in the top ten. The data originate from a study of CD8 T cells in Susac syndrome. Per the germline V gene, CDR1 is SGHRS and CDR2 is YFSETQ. Losses at the gene ends were 4 bases for V and 6 bases for J; bases not matched to a gene: 7. The CDR3 covers 15 residues.

This rearrangement joins TRBV5-1 to TRBJ2-1; TRBD2 matches 10 bases. The receptor was isolated from a human donor with Susac syndrome. The specimen sequenced was CD4+ T cells from PBMCs. This chain's CDR3 is CASSNTGTSANEQFF. The CDR3 bases are TGCGCCAGCAGCAATACCGGGACTAGCGCCAATGAGCAGTTCTTC.